Here is one T cell receptor beta chain with its context. What it recognizes is unknown. V was trimmed by 0 bases and J by 7 bases, leaving 13 bases between them. The CDR3 sequence is 15 residues long. The germline V gene encodes CDR1 LGHNA and CDR2 YNFKEQ. Use of 60 Vbeta and 13 Jbeta primers characterized the PCR. Only in-frame clones appear in the TCRdb table, and some are missing; sequencing was by immunoSEQ multiplex PCR. This table has 150,000 to 200,000 clones, about 90% appearing once. These data come from a study of cytomegalovirus exposure and HLA in healthy donors. About the research overall: Counted in an early data release were about 86 million unique TCRs from HLA-typed donors. General study results and limits: Highest at DRB1 and lowest at HLA-C, TCR association rates differed among HLA loci in a later analysis. Prior analysis indicated that the majority of TCR beta V segments exhibited productivity approximately 90% or approximately 30% of the time. The investigators catalogued 150 or so TCR beta chains as cytomegalovirus-associated.

Sequencing used PBMCs. The clonotype was recovered from a girl under three years old in good health and CMV-seronegative. The rearrangement links TRBV4-2 to TRBJ1-5; D is perhaps TRBD1 (6 bases). Written as DNA, the CDR3 is TGTGCCAGCAGCCAAGATAGGGGGGGAGGGCAGCCCCAGCATTTT. Protein: CASSQDRGGGQPQHF.